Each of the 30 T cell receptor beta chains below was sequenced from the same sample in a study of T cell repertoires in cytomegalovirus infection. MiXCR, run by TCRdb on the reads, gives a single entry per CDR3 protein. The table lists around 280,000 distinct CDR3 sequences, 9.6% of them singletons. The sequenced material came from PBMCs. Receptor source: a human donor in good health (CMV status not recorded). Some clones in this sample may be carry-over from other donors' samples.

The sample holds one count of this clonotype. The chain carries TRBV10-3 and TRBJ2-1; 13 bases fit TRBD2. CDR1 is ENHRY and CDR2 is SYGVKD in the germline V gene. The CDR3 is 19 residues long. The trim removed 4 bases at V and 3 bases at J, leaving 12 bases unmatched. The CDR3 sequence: CAISALTSGGSRNYNEQFF. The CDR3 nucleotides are TGTGCCATCAGTGCCCTGACTAGCGGGGGGTCCAGGAACTACAATGAGCAGTTCTTC.

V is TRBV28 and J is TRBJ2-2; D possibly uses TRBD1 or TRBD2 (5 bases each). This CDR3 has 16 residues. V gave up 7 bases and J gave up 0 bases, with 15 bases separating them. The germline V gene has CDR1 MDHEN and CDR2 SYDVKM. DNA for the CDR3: TGTGCCAGCACCACGACGGGGACCTCGAACACCGGGGAGCTGTTTTTT. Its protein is CASTTTGTSNTGELFF.

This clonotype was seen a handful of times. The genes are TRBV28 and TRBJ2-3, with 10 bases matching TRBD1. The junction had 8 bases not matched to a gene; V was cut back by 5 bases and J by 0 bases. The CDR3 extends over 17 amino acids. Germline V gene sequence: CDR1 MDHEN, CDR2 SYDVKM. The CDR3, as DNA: TGTGCCAGCAGTACCCCGGGACAGGGGTCTAGCACAGATACGCAGTATTTT. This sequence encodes CASSTPGQGSSTDTQYF.

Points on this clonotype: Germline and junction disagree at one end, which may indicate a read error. The CDR3 loop is CASRGTITGGLFF. The CDR3 DNA sequence: TGTGCCAGCAGAGGGACTATAACCGGGGGGCTGTTTTTT. The chain has TRBV27 and TRBJ2-2; 7 bases agree with TRBD2. CDR1 and CDR2 (germline): MNHEY, SMNVEV (reference sequence). This CDR3 region has 13 residues.

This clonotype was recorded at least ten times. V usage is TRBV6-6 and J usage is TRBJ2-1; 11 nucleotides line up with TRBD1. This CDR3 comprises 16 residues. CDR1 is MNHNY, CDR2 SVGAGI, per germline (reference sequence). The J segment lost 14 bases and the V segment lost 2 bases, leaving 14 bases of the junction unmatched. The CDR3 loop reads CASSYPGQGARGEKFF. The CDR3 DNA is TGTGCCAGCAGTTACCCCGGACAGGGGGCAAGGGGGGAAAAGTTCTTC.

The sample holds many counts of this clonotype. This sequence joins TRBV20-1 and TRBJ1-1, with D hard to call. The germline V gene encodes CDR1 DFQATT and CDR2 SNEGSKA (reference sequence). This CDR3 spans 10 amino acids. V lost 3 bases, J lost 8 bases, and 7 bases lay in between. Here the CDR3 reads CSARAEEAFF. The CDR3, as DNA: TGCAGTGCTAGGGCGGAGGAAGCTTTCTTT.

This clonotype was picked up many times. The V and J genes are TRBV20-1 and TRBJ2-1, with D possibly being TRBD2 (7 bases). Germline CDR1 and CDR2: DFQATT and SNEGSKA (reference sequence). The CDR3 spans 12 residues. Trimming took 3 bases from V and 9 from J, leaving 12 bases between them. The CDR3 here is CSASGGPGEQFF. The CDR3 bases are TGCAGTGCTAGCGGGGGGCCAGGTGAGCAGTTCTTC.

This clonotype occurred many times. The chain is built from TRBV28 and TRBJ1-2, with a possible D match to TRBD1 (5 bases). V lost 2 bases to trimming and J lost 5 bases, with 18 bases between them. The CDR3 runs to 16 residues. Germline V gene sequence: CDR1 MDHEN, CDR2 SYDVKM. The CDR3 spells CASSLISGTGEYGYTF. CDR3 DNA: TGTGCCAGCAGTTTAATTTCCGGGACGGGAGAATATGGCTACACCTTC.

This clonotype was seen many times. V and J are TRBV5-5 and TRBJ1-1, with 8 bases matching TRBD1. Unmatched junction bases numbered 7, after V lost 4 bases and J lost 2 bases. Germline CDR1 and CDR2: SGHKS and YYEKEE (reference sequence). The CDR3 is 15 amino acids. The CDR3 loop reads CASSGAGTGNTEAFF. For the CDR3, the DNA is TGTGCCAGCAGCGGAGCCGGGACAGGCAACACTGAAGCTTTCTTT.

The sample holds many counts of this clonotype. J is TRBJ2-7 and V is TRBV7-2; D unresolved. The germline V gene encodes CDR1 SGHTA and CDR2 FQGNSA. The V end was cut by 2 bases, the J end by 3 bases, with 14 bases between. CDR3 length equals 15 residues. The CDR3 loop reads CASSLSVGIGYEQYV. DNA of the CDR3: TGTGCCAGCAGCTTAAGTGTGGGGATAGGCTACGAGCAGTACGTC.

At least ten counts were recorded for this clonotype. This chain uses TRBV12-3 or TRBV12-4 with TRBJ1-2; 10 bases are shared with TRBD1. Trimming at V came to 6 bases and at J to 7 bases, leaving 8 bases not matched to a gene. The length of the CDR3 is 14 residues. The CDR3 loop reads CASRKDRGSGGYTF. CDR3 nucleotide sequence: TGTGCCAGCAGAAAGGACAGGGGGAGCGGTGGCTACACCTTC.

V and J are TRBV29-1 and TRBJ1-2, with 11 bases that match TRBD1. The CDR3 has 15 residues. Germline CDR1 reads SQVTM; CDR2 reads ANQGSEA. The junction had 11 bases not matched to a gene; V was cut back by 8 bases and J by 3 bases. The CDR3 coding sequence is TGCAGCTTTCATGATCGGACAGGGGGCGACTATGGCTACACCTTC. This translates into CSFHDRTGGDYGYTF.

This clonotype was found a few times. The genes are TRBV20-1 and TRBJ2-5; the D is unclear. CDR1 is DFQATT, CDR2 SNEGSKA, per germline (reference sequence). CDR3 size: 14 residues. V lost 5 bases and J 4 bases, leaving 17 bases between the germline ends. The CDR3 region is CSAESRQIGETQYF. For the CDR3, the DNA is TGCAGTGCTGAGAGTAGGCAAATCGGAGAGACCCAGTACTTC.

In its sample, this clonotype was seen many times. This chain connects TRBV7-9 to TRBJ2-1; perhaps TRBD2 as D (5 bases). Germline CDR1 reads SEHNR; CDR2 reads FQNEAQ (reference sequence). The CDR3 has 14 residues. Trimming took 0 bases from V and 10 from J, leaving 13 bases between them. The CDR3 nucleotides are TGTGCCAGCAGCTTAGCTTTGAGGGCGAGGGAGCAGTTCTTC. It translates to CASSLALRAREQFF.

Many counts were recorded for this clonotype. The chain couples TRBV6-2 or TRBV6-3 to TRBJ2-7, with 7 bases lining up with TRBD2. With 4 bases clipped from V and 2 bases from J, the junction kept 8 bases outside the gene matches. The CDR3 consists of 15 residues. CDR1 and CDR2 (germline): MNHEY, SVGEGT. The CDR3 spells CASSSPGGSAYEQYF. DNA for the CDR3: TGTGCCAGCAGTTCCCCCGGGGGGAGTGCCTACGAGCAGTACTTC.

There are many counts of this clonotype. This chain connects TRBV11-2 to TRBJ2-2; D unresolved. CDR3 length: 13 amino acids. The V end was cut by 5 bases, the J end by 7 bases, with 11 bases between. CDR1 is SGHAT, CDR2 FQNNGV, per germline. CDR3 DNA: TGTGCCAGCAGCCAAGCTGGGGTCGGGGAGCTGTTTTTT. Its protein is CASSQAGVGELFF. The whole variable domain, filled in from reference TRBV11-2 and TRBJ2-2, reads EAGVAQSPRYKIIEKRQSVAFWCNPISGHATLYWYQQILGQGPKLLIQFQNNGVVDDSQLPKDRFSAERLKGVDSTLKIQPAKLEDSAVYLCASSQAGVGELFFGEGSRLTVL.

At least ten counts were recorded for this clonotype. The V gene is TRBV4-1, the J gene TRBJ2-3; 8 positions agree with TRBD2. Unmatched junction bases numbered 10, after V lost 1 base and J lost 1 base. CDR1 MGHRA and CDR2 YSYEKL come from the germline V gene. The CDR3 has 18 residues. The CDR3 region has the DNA TGCGCCAGCAGCCAAGGGGCTAGCGGGCGGGATGGCACAGATACGCAGTATTTT. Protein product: CASSQGASGRDGTDTQYF.

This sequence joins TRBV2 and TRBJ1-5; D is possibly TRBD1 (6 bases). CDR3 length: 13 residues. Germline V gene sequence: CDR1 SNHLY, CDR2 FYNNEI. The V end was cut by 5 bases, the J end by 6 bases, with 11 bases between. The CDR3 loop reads CASSLGGFQPQHF. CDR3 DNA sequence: TGTGCCAGCAGTTTAGGGGGGTTTCAGCCCCAGCATTTT.

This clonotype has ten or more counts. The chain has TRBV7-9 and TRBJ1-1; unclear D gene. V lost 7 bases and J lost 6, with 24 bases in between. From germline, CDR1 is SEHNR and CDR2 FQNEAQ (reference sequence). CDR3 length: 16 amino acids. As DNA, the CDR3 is TGTGCCAGCAAAAAGGGAAGGAGTTCCTCCCCAGCTGAAGCTTTCTTT. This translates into CASKKGRSSSPAEAFF.

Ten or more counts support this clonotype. DNA for the CDR3: TGCAGTGCTAGGGGTGGACCCTACGAGCAGTACTTC. Its protein is CSARGGPYEQYF. The chain combines TRBV20-1 with TRBJ2-7; D uncertain. The germline V gene encodes CDR1 DFQATT and CDR2 SNEGSKA (reference sequence). Trimming left V 3 bases short and J 2 bases short, with 8 bases between. CDR3 length: 12 amino acids.

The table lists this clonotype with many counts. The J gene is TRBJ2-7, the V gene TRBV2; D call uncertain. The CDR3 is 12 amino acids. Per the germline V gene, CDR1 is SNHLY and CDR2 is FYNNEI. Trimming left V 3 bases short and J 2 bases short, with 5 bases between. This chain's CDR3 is CASSDRPYEQYF. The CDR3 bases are TGTGCCAGCAGTGATAGGCCCTACGAGCAGTACTTC.

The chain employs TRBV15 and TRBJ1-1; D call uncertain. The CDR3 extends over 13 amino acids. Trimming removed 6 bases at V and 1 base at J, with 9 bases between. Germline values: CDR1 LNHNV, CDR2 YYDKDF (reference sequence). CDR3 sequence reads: CATSFGENTEAFF. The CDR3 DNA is TGTGCCACCAGTTTTGGAGAGAACACTGAAGCTTTCTTT.

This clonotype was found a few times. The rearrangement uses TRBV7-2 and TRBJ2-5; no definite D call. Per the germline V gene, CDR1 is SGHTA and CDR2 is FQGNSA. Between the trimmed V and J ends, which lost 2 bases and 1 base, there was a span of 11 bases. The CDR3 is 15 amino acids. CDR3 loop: CASSLKKAIQETQYF. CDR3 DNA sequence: TGTGCCAGCAGCTTAAAGAAGGCGATCCAAGAGACCCAGTACTTC.

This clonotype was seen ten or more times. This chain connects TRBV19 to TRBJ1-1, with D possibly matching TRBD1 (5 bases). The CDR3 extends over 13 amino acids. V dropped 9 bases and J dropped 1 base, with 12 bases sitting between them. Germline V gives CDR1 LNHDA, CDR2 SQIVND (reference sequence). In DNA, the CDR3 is TGTGCCAGCAGCATAACAGGGAACACTGAAGCTTTCTTT. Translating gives CASSITGNTEAFF.

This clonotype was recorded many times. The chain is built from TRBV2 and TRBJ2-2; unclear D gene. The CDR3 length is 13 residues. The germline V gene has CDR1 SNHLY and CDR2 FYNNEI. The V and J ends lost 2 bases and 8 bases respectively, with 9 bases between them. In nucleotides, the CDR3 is TGTGCCAGCAGTGAACCCCCAGTGGGGGAGCTGTTTTTT. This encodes CASSEPPVGELFF.

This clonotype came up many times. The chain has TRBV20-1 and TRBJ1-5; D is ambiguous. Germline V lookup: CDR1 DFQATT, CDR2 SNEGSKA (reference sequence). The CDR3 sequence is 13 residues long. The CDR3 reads CSAALDPNQPQHF. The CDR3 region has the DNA TGCAGCGCTGCGTTGGACCCAAATCAGCCCCAGCATTTT.

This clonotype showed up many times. This CDR3 reads CASEYNEQFF. The CDR3 DNA sequence: TGTGCAAGCGAATACAATGAGCAGTTCTTC. The gene calls are TRBV6-1 and TRBJ2-1; D remains ambiguous. Germline assignment: CDR1 MNHNS and CDR2 SASEGT. This CDR3 spans 10 amino acids.

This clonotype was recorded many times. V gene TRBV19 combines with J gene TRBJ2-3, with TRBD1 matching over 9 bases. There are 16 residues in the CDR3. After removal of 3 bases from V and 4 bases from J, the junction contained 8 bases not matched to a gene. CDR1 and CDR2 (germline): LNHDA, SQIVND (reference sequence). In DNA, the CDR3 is TGTGCCAGTAGTATTGGAGGACAGGGGAGCGCAGATACGCAGTATTTT. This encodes CASSIGGQGSADTQYF.

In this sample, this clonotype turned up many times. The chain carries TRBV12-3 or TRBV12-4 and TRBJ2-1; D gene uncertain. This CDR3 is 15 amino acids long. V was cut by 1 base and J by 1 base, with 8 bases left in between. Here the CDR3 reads CASSLVTLSYNEQFF. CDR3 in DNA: TGTGCCAGCAGTTTAGTAACTCTTTCCTACAATGAGCAGTTCTTC.

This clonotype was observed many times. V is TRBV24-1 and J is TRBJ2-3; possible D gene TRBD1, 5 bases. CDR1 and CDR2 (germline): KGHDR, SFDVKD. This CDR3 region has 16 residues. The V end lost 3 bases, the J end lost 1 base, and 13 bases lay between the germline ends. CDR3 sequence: CATSDPGSPRTDTQYF. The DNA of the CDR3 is TGTGCCACCAGTGATCCAGGGTCGCCCCGCACAGATACGCAGTATTTT.